This is a list of T cell receptor beta chains from one sample in a study of HIV-infected patients and healthy controls. TCRdb recomputed calls from the 5' RACE reads with MiXCR, one row per CDR3 protein. The sample lists approximately 10,000 distinct CDR3 sequences, over 9.5% seen once, with 17% in the top ten. Sequences were derived from blood, sampled before antiretroviral therapy. The receptors stem from an adult with HIV infection. CDR3s include the opening cysteine and the closing phenylalanine or tryptophan. The order of the fields is clone size, J gene, D gene, V gene, CDR3 DNA, CDR3 protein. D genes are given only for firm matches. Clone size appears in some rows only: once, few, many, or a class for an expanded clone.

clone size: medium-sized
J gene: TRBJ2-7
D gene: .
V gene: TRBV9
CDR3 DNA: TGTGCCAGCAGCCCCTTGTCCGGGCAGGGAGCCTACGAGCAGTACTTC
CDR3 protein: CASSPLSGQGAYEQYF

clone size: .
J gene: TRBJ2-3
D gene: .
V gene: TRBV20-1
CDR3 DNA: TGCAGTGCTAGCACCCTGACAGATACGCAGTATTTT
CDR3 protein: CSASTLTDTQYF

clone size: many
J gene: TRBJ1-1
D gene: .
V gene: TRBV27
CDR3 DNA: TGTGCCAGCAGTTTTAACACAAACACTGAAGCTTTCTTT
CDR3 protein: CASSFNTNTEAFF

clone size: many
J gene: TRBJ2-1
D gene: .
V gene: TRBV5-6
CDR3 DNA: TGTGCCAGCAGCTTGGTGTCACTTACGAGCTCCTACAATGAGCAGTTCTTC
CDR3 protein: CASSLVSLTSSYNEQFF

clone size: many
J gene: TRBJ2-6
D gene: .
V gene: TRBV5-8
CDR3 DNA: TGTGCCAGCACCCCGGGCCTCTCTGGGGCCAACGTCCTGACTTTC
CDR3 protein: CASTPGLSGANVLTF

clone size: many
J gene: TRBJ2-3
D gene: .
V gene: TRBV19
CDR3 DNA: TGTGCCAGTAGTTGGGGCAGAGGCAGTACAGATACGCAGTATTTT
CDR3 protein: CASSWGRGSTDTQYF

clone size: .
J gene: TRBJ2-3
D gene: TRBD1
V gene: TRBV6-6
CDR3 DNA: TGTGCCAGCAGGACAGGGAGCACAGATACGCAGTATTTT
CDR3 protein: CASRTGSTDTQYF

clone size: .
J gene: TRBJ2-1
D gene: .
V gene: TRBV6-2/TRBV6-3
CDR3 DNA: TGTGCCAGCAGTTACTCGAGAACGAGAGGAGACAATGAGCAGTTCTTC
CDR3 protein: CASSYSRTRGDNEQFF

clone size: many
J gene: TRBJ1-1
D gene: .
V gene: TRBV29-1
CDR3 DNA: TGCAGCGTTGCATGGGGGATCGACACTGAAGCTTTCTTT
CDR3 protein: CSVAWGIDTEAFF

clone size: .
J gene: TRBJ2-3
D gene: .
V gene: TRBV28
CDR3 DNA: TGTGCCAGCAGTTTAACGACAGTGGATACGCAGTATTTT
CDR3 protein: CASSLTTVDTQYF

clone size: medium-sized
J gene: TRBJ1-4
D gene: .
V gene: TRBV20-1
CDR3 DNA: TGCAGTGCTAGAGATTTGGAGATTGAAAAACTGTTTTTT
CDR3 protein: CSARDLEIEKLFF

clone size: many
J gene: TRBJ2-7
D gene: .
V gene: TRBV20-1
CDR3 DNA: TGCAGTGGGCAGGGCGACCCCCGGGCCTCCTACGAGCAGTACTTC
CDR3 protein: CSGQGDPRASYEQYF

clone size: many
J gene: TRBJ1-5
D gene: .
V gene: TRBV20-1
CDR3 DNA: TGCAGTGCTAGGCCCCCGAAGGGAAGGAAGCCCCAGCATTTT
CDR3 protein: CSARPPKGRKPQHF

clone size: many
J gene: TRBJ2-1
D gene: TRBD2
V gene: TRBV29-1
CDR3 DNA: TGCAGCGGACTAGCGGGAGTGGGGGGGAATGAGCAGTTCTTC
CDR3 protein: CSGLAGVGGNEQFF

clone size: medium-sized
J gene: TRBJ2-4
D gene: .
V gene: TRBV14
CDR3 DNA: TGTGCCAGCAGCCCGTCCGGACAGCAAAACATTCAGTACTTC
CDR3 protein: CASSPSGQQNIQYF

clone size: many
J gene: TRBJ2-1
D gene: .
V gene: TRBV5-1
CDR3 DNA: TGCGCCAGCAGCTTGGGGCAGACCGACAATGAGCAGTTCTTC
CDR3 protein: CASSLGQTDNEQFF

clone size: .
J gene: TRBJ2-5
D gene: .
V gene: TRBV28
CDR3 DNA: TGTGCCAGCAGTACCCTGACGGAACAAGAGACCCAGTACTTC
CDR3 protein: CASSTLTEQETQYF

clone size: few
J gene: TRBJ1-5
D gene: .
V gene: TRBV12-3/TRBV12-4
CDR3 DNA: TGTGCCAGCAGTTTAGGGGGTGGCGGGGATCAGCCCCAGCATTTT
CDR3 protein: CASSLGGGGDQPQHF

clone size: .
J gene: TRBJ1-1
D gene: .
V gene: TRBV7-2
CDR3 DNA: TGTGCCAACGGCCGGGACCGTATGAACACTGAAGCTTTCTTT
CDR3 protein: CANGRDRMNTEAFF

clone size: medium-sized
J gene: TRBJ2-7
D gene: TRBD1
V gene: TRBV7-9
CDR3 DNA: TGTGCCAGCAGCTCTACCGGACAGGGGCGCCCAATGTACTTC
CDR3 protein: CASSSTGQGRPMYF

clone size: few
J gene: TRBJ2-5
D gene: .
V gene: TRBV5-5
CDR3 DNA: TGTGCCAGCAGCTTGTATTTCAGTCAAGAGACCCAGTACTTC
CDR3 protein: CASSLYFSQETQYF

clone size: few
J gene: TRBJ2-1
D gene: TRBD2
V gene: TRBV4-2
CDR3 DNA: TGTGCCAGCAGCCAAGAATTACCAGCGGGGGACTACAATGAGCAGTTCTTC
CDR3 protein: CASSQELPAGDYNEQFF

clone size: .
J gene: TRBJ2-2
D gene: .
V gene: TRBV15
CDR3 DNA: TGTGCCACCAGCCCGGACTACCTAAACACCGGGGAGCTGTTTTTT
CDR3 protein: CATSPDYLNTGELFF

clone size: many
J gene: TRBJ1-2
D gene: TRBD1
V gene: TRBV28
CDR3 DNA: TGTGCCAGCAGTCGCGGACAGGTCGCTAACTATGGCTACACCTTC
CDR3 protein: CASSRGQVANYGYTF

clone size: .
J gene: TRBJ1-1
D gene: .
V gene: TRBV24-1
CDR3 DNA: TGTGCCACCAGTGATTCAGGGGTGGGGACTGAAGCTTTCTTT
CDR3 protein: CATSDSGVGTEAFF

clone size: many
J gene: TRBJ2-1
D gene: .
V gene: TRBV6-4
CDR3 DNA: TGTGCCGGGAGGCCCCGTGATGAGCAGTTCTTC
CDR3 protein: CAGRPRDEQFF

clone size: many
J gene: TRBJ1-5
D gene: .
V gene: TRBV27
CDR3 DNA: TGTGCCAGCAGTTTAGTAGGATCCGTGCACAATCAGCCCCAGCATTTT
CDR3 protein: CASSLVGSVHNQPQHF

clone size: once
J gene: TRBJ2-3
D gene: .
V gene: TRBV28
CDR3 DNA: TGTGCCAGCAGTTTTCGGTGGGAGAGAAACACAGATACGCAGTATTTT
CDR3 protein: CASSFRWERNTDTQYF

clone size: many
J gene: TRBJ2-1
D gene: TRBD2
V gene: TRBV29-1
CDR3 DNA: TGCAGCGTTGAAGAAGCGGGGGTCGAGAATGAGCAGTTCTTC
CDR3 protein: CSVEEAGVENEQFF

clone size: medium-sized
J gene: TRBJ2-5
D gene: .
V gene: TRBV6-1
CDR3 DNA: TGTGCCAGCAGTGGGTTGGGGGTCGTGGAGACCCAGTACTTC
CDR3 protein: CASSGLGVVETQYF

clone size: .
J gene: TRBJ2-7
D gene: .
V gene: TRBV12-3/TRBV12-4
CDR3 DNA: TGTGCCAGCAGTACACAGGGAGGGGGCTACGAGCAGTACTTC
CDR3 protein: CASSTQGGGYEQYF

clone size: medium-sized
J gene: TRBJ2-1
D gene: .
V gene: TRBV29-1
CDR3 DNA: TGCAGCGTTATCTATTTCGAGGGAGGTTTTGAGCAGTTCTTC
CDR3 protein: CSVIYFEGGFEQFF

clone size: many
J gene: TRBJ2-1
D gene: .
V gene: TRBV19
CDR3 DNA: TGTGCCAGTAGCCGCGACAGGAATTCGCGCAATGAGCAGTTCTTC
CDR3 protein: CASSRDRNSRNEQFF

clone size: many
J gene: TRBJ2-7
D gene: .
V gene: TRBV28
CDR3 DNA: TGTGCCAGCAGTTTTGGGGTCGAACAGGGTCGAAGGAGCCTCGAGCAGTACTTC
CDR3 protein: CASSFGVEQGRRSLEQYF

clone size: many
J gene: TRBJ2-1
D gene: TRBD2
V gene: TRBV20-1
CDR3 DNA: TGCAGTGCTACGCTAGCGGGGGGCGATGAGCAGTTCTTC
CDR3 protein: CSATLAGGDEQFF

clone size: medium-sized
J gene: TRBJ2-7
D gene: TRBD2
V gene: TRBV9
CDR3 DNA: TGTGCCAGCAGCGCCGGGACTAGCCTCCACGAGCAGTACTTC
CDR3 protein: CASSAGTSLHEQYF

clone size: .
J gene: TRBJ2-3
D gene: .
V gene: TRBV5-1
CDR3 DNA: TGCGCCAGCACCCGGGGCAGGGGCGGCACAGATACGCAGTGTTTT
CDR3 protein: CASTRGRGGTDTQCF

clone size: many
J gene: TRBJ2-3
D gene: .
V gene: TRBV6-2/TRBV6-3
CDR3 DNA: TGTGCCAGCAGTTATCACAGAAACGAAAAGAATACGCAGTATTTT
CDR3 protein: CASSYHRNEKNTQYF

clone size: few
J gene: TRBJ1-1
D gene: .
V gene: TRBV28
CDR3 DNA: TGTGCCAGCAGTTCCAACCTTCAGGGTGAGAACACTGAAGCTTTCTTT
CDR3 protein: CASSSNLQGENTEAFF